The rows below give T cell receptor beta chains drawn from one sample of a study of cytomegalovirus exposure and HLA in healthy donors. Measured with immunoSEQ multiplex PCR; TCRdb has only the in-frame clones, and not every one. The sample has roughly 150,000 clones; roughly 77% are singletons. The sample comprised PBMCs. The receptors derive from a man in his fifties or sixties in good health and CMV-seropositive. Both conserved end residues are part of each CDR3. A D gene is named only where the DNA matches it firmly. Clone size appears in some rows only: once, few, many, or a class for an expanded clone.

j_call clone_size d_call v_call cdr3_aa cdr3_nt
TRBJ2-6 - TRBD1 TRBV27 CASSWTGGSGANVLTF TGTGCCAGCAGCTGGACAGGGGGCTCTGGGGCCAACGTCCTGACTTTC
TRBJ2-2 - TRBD2 TRBV11-2 CASSLEFAGGAGGNTGELFF TGTGCCAGCAGCTTAGAGTTTGCGGGTGGGGCGGGGGGCAACACCGGGGAGCTGTTTTTT
TRBJ2-2 few - TRBV6-5 CASSPGNTGELFF TGTGCCAGCAGCCCAGGAAACACCGGGGAGCTGTTTTTT
TRBJ2-7 - - TRBV5-1 CASSFRDTSYEQYF TGCGCCAGCAGCTTCCGGGACACCTCTTACGAGCAGTACTTC
TRBJ2-3 - TRBD2 TRBV9 CASSVAAGVPTDTQYF TGTGCCAGCAGCGTAGCGGCGGGGGTCCCAACAGATACGCAGTATTTT
TRBJ1-1 - - TRBV28 CASSEVDSTAFF TGTGCCAGCAGCGAAGTTGATTCTACTGCTTTCTTT
TRBJ2-1 - TRBD2 TRBV9 CASTPTSGPYNEQFF TGTGCCAGCACCCCTACTAGCGGCCCCTACAATGAGCAGTTCTTC
TRBJ2-1 - - TRBV5-6 CASSFSQNDEQFF TGTGCCAGCAGCTTCTCTCAGAACGATGAGCAGTTCTTC
TRBJ1-4 few TRBD1 TRBV5-6 CASSSGGAGGKLFF TGTGCCAGCAGCTCAGGGGGAGCTGGGGGAAAACTGTTTTTT
TRBJ2-5 - TRBD2 TRBV5-1 CASSLGSGGGETQYF TGCGCCAGCAGCTTGGGTAGCGGGGGAGGAGAGACCCAGTACTTC
TRBJ1-1 - - TRBV6-1 CASRVANTEAFF TGTGCCAGCAGGGTGGCGAACACTGAAGCTTTCTTT
TRBJ1-2 - TRBD1 TRBV27 CASRPQGAQGYTF TGTGCCAGCAGGCCGCAGGGGGCGCAAGGCTACACCTTC
TRBJ2-3 once - TRBV10-1 CASSVGAGTDTQYF TGCGCCAGCAGTGTTGGAGCGGGCACAGATACGCAGTATTTT
TRBJ1-1 few - TRBV4-3 CASSQGPQMNTEAFF TGCGCCAGCAGCCAAGGTCCCCAGATGAACACTGAAGCTTTCTTT
TRBJ2-5 - - TRBV6-5 CASSYSFRVETQYF TGTGCCAGCAGTTACTCGTTCAGGGTGGAGACCCAGTACTTC
TRBJ2-7 - - TRBV20-1 CSASLDYEQYF TGCAGTGCTAGCCTAGACTACGAGCAGTACTTC
TRBJ1-1 - - TRBV11-3 CASSLRSRNTEAFF TGTGCCAGCAGCTTAAGGTCTAGGAACACTGAAGCTTTCTTT
TRBJ1-2 few TRBD1 TRBV11-2 CASSLGPGTGTYGYTF TGTGCCAGCAGCTTAGGTCCCGGGACAGGAACTTATGGCTACACCTTC
TRBJ1-5 once TRBD1 TRBV6-4 CASSGQGGQPQHF TGTGCCAGCAGTGGACAGGGAGGACAGCCCCAGCATTTT
TRBJ2-2 once TRBD2 TRBV9 CASSVEPSGGLSGELFF TGTGCCAGCAGCGTAGAGCCTAGCGGGGGGCTATCCGGGGAGCTGTTTTTT
TRBJ2-5 once TRBD2 TRBV5-4 CASSPRPAGGDGTQYF TGTGCCAGCTCCCCTCGACCAGCGGGGGGGGACGGGACCCAGTACTTC
TRBJ2-2 - - TRBV6-5 CASSYSVQTGELFF TGTGCCAGCAGTTACTCGGTCCAGACCGGGGAGCTGTTTTTT
TRBJ2-5 - TRBD2 TRBV7-7 CASGLAGGPGETQYF TGTGCTAGCGGATTAGCGGGGGGGCCCGGTGAGACCCAGTACTTC
TRBJ1-2 - - TRBV2 CASSERGNYGYTF TGTGCCAGCAGTGAAAGGGGGAACTATGGCTACACCTTC
TRBJ2-2 - TRBD1 TRBV6-4 CASSPHEGQDHTGELFF TGTGCCAGCAGTCCCCATGAGGGACAGGATCACACCGGGGAGCTGTTTTTT
TRBJ1-4 - - TRBV6-1 CASSEVGGVFEKLFF TGTGCCAGCAGTGAAGTCGGCGGGGTTTTTGAAAAACTGTTTTTT
TRBJ1-2 - - TRBV21-1 CASSKENICNYGYTF TGTGCCAGCAGCAAAGAGAACATCTGTAACTATGGCTACACCTTC
TRBJ2-4 - - TRBV5-1 CASSPRTERDIQYF TGCGCCAGCAGCCCACGGACAGAGAGGGACATTCAGTACTTC